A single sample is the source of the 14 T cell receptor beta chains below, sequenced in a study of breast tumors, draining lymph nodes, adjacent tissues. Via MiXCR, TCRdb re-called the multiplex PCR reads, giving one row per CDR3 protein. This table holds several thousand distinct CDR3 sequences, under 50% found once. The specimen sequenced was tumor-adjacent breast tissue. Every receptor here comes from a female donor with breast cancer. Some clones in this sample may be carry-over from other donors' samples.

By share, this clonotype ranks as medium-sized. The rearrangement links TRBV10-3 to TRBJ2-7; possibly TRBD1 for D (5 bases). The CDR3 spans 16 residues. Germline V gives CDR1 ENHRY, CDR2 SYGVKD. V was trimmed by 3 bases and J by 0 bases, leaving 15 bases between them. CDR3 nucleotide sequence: TGTGCCATCAGTGAAGGGGTATGGTTCTACTCCTACGAGCAGTACTTC. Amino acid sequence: CAISEGVWFYSYEQYF.

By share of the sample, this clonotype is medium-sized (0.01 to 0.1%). The CDR3 region is CASSLGDSREVLYGYTF. As DNA, the CDR3 is TGTGCCAGCAGCTTGGGGGATTCGCGTGAAGTCTTGTATGGCTACACCTTC. The chain links TRBV5-6 to TRBJ1-2; no reliable D call. The germline V gene encodes CDR1 SGHDT and CDR2 YYEEEE. This CDR3 contains 17 residues. Trimming took 0 bases from V and 5 from J, leaving 20 bases between them.

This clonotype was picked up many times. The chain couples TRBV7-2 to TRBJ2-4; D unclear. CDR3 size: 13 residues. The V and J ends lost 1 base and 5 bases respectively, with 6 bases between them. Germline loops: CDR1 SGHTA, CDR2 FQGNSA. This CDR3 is CASSLGTENIQYF. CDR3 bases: TGTGCCAGCAGCTTAGGGACCGAAAACATTCAGTACTTC.

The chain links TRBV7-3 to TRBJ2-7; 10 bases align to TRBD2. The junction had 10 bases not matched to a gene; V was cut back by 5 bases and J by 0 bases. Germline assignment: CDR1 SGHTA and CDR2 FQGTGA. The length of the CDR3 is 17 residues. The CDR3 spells CASSTTSGARSSYEQYF. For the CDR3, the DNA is TGTGCCAGCAGCACCACTAGCGGGGCCAGGAGCTCCTACGAGCAGTACTTC.

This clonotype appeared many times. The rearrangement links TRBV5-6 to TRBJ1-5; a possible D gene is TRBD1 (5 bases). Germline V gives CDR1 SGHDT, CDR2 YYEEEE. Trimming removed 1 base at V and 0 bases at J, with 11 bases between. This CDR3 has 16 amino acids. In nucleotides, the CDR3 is TGTGCCAGCAGCTTGAGAGGGGCCGGTAGCAATCAGCCCCAGCATTTT. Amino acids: CASSLRGAGSNQPQHF.

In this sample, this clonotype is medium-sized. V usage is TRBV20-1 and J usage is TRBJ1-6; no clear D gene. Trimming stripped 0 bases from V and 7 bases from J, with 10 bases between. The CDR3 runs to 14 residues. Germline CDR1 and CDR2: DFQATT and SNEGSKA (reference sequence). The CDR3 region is CSARDRGRNSPLHF. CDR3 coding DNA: TGCAGTGCTAGAGATCGAGGAAGGAATTCACCCCTCCACTTT.

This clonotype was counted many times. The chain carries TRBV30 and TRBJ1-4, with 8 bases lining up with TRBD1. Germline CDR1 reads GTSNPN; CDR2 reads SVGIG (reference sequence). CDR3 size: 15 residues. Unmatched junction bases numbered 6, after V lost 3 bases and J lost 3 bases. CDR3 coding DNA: TGTGCCTGGAGAGCCCGGGACAGGTCTAATGAAAAACTGTTTTTT. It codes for CAWRARDRSNEKLFF. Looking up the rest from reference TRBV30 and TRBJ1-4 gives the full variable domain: SQTIHQWPATLVQPVGSPLSLECTVEGTSNPNLYWYRQAAGRGLQLLFYSVGIGQISSEVPQNLSASRPQDRQFILSSKKLLLSDSGFYLCAWRARDRSNEKLFFGSGTQLSVL.

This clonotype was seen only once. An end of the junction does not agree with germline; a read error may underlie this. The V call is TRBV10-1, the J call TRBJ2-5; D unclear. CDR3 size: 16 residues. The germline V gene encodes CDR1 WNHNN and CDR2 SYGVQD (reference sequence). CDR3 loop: CPSRHDPTDLQETQYF. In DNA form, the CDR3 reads TGCCCCAGCAGGCATGACCCTACAGATCTCCAAGAGACCCAGTACTTC.

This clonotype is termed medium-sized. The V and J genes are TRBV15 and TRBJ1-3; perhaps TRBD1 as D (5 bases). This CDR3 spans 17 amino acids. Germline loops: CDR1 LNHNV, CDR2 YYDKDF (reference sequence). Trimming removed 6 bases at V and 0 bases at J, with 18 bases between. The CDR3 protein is CATSRGYGASSGNTIYF. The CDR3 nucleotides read TGTGCCACCAGTCGAGGGTACGGGGCAAGCTCTGGAAACACCATATATTTT.

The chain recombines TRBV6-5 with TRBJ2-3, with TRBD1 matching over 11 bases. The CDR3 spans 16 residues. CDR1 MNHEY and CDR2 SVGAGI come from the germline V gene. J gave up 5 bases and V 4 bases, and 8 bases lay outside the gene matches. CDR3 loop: CASSSSGTGGKDTQYF. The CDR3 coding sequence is TGTGCCAGCAGTTCCTCCGGGACAGGGGGTAAAGATACGCAGTATTTT.

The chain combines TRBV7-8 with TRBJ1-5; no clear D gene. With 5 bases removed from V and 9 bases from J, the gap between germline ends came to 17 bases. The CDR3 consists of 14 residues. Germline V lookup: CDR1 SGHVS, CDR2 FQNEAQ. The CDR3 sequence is CASSGGPAEGPQHF. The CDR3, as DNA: TGTGCCAGCAGCGGTGGACCGGCTGAGGGGCCCCAGCATTTT.

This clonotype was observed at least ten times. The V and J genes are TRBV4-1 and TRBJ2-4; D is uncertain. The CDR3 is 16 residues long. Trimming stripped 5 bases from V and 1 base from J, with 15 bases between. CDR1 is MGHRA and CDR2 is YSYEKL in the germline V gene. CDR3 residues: CASSETPEGAKNIQYF. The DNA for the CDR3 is TGCGCCAGCAGCGAGACTCCAGAAGGGGCCAAAAACATTCAGTACTTC.

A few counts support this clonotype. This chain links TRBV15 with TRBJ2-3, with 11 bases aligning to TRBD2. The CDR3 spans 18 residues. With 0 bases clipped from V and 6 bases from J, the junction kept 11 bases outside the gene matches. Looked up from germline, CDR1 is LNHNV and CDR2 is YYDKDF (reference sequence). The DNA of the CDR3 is TGTGCCACCAGCAGAGATACACTAGCGGGGGCCCTGGGGGATACGCAGTATTTT. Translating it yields CATSRDTLAGALGDTQYF. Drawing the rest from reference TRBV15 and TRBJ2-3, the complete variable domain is DAMVIQNPRYQVTQFGKPVTLSCSQTLNHNVMYWYQQKSSQAPKLLFHYYDKDFNNEADTPDNFQSRRPNTSFCFLDIRSPGLGDTAMYLCATSRDTLAGALGDTQYFGPGTRLTVL.

CDR3 loop: CASMPGVGYEQYF. The DNA for the CDR3 is TGTGCCAGCATGCCAGGTGTCGGGTACGAGCAGTACTTC. The chain carries TRBV12-3 or TRBV12-4 and TRBJ2-7; D not resolved. Trimming removed 7 bases from V and 4 bases from J, with 14 bases in between. This CDR3 has 13 amino acids.